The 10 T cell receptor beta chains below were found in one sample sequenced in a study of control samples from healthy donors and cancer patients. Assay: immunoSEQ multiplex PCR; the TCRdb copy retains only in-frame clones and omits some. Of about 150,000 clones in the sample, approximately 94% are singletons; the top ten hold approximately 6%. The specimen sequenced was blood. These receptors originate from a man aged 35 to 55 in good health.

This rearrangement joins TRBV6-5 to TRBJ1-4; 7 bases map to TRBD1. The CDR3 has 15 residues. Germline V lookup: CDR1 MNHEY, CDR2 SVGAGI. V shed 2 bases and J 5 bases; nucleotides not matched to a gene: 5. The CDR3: CASSYGPGGNEKLFF. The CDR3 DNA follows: TGTGCCAGCAGTTACGGACCAGGGGGGAATGAAAAACTGTTTTTT.

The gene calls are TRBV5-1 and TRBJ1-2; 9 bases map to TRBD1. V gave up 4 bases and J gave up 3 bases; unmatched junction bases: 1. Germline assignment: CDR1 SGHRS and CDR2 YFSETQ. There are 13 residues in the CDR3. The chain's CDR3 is CASSRTGDYGYTF. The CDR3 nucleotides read TGCGCCAGCAGCCGGACAGGGGACTATGGCTACACCTTC.

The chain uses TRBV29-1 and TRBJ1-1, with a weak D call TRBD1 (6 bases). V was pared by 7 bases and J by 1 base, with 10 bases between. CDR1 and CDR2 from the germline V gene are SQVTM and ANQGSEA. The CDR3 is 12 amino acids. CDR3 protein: CSGWTENTEAFF. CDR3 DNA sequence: TGCAGCGGCTGGACAGAGAACACTGAAGCTTTCTTT.

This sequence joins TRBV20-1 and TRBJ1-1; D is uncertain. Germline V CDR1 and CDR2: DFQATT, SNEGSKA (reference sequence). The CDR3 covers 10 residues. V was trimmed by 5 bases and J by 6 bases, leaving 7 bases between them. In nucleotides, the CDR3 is TGCAGTGCTTCCCAGCCTGAAGCTTTCTTT. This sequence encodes CSASQPEAFF.

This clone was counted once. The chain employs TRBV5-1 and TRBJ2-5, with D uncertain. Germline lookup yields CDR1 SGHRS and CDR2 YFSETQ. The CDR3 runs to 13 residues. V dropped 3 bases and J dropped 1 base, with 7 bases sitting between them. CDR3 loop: CASSSLIQETQYF. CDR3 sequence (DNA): TGCGCCAGCAGCTCATTAATCCAAGAGACCCAGTACTTC.

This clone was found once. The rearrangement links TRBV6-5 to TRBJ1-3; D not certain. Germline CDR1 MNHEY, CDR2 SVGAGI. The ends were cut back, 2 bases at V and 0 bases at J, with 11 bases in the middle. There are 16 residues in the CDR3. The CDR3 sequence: CASSYSRSSSGNTIYF. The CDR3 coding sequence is TGTGCCAGCAGTTACAGTAGGAGTAGCTCTGGAAACACCATATATTTT.

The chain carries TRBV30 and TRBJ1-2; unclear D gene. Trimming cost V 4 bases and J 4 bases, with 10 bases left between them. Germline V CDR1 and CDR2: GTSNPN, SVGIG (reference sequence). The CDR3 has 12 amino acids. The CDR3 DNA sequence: TGTGCCTGGACTAAGGGCCTCTATGGCTACACCTTC. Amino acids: CAWTKGLYGYTF.

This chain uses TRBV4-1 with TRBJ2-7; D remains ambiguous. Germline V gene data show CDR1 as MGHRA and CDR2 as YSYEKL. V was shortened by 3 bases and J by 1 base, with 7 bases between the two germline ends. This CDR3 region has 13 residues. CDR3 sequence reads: CASSQAPSYEQYF. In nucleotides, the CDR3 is TGCGCCAGCAGCCAGGCGCCGTCCTACGAGCAGTACTTC.

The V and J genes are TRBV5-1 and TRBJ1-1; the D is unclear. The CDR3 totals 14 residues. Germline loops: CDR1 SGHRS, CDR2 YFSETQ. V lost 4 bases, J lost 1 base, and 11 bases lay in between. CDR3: CASSLDPRNTEAFF. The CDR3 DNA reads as TGCGCCAGCAGCCTGGACCCAAGGAACACTGAAGCTTTCTTT.

The CDR3 coding sequence is TGTGCCAGCAGCTCCCTAGGGGGGGAGCCCCAGCATTTT. Residues: CASSSLGGEPQHF. The rearrangement links TRBV7-9 to TRBJ1-5; a weak D match, TRBD1 (6 bases). Trimming took 4 bases from V and 8 from J, leaving 12 bases between them. Germline V lookup: CDR1 SEHNR, CDR2 FQNEAQ (reference sequence). The CDR3 spans 13 residues.